This is a list of T cell receptor beta chains from one sample in a study of Ad26.COV2.S vaccination and SARS-CoV-2 variants. Generated by immunoSEQ multiplex PCR, the TCRdb table keeps only in-frame clones and is missing some. The data show approximately 420,000 clones, less than 90% seen once. The sequenced sample was peripheral blood, obtained in a trial of Ad26.COV2.S vaccine versus placebo. The source of these receptors is a person between 18 and 59 years old who received the Ad26.COV2.S COVID-19 vaccine or a placebo. Both conserved end residues are part of each CDR3. A D gene is named only where the DNA matches it firmly. Some rows mark clone size as missing; the rest say once, few, many or name a class of expanded clone.

>TRBJ1-4|.|TRBV5-4|.
CASSLATGDEKLFF
TGTGCCAGCAGCCTCGCCACGGGGGACGAAAAACTGTTTTTT
>TRBJ2-2|.|TRBV3-1/TRBV3-2|TRBD2
CASSRLGTSGGPGELFF
TGTGCCAGCAGCCGCCTTGGGACTAGCGGGGGGCCCGGGGAGCTGTTTTTT
>TRBJ2-1|once|TRBV3-1/TRBV3-2|.
CASSQPNVLEQFF
TGTGCCAGCAGCCAACCGAACGTCCTTGAGCAGTTCTTC
>TRBJ2-7|.|TRBV5-1|TRBD1
CASSLDPGQGIYEQYF
TGCGCCAGCAGCTTGGACCCGGGACAGGGGATTTACGAGCAGTACTTC
>TRBJ2-5|.|TRBV7-2|TRBD1
CASSLQGGRGQETQYF
TGTGCCAGCAGCTTACAAGGCGGCAGGGGGCAAGAGACCCAGTACTTC
>TRBJ1-2|.|TRBV10-3|.
CAISKAQVGGYTF
TGTGCCATCAGCAAGGCCCAGGTTGGAGGCTACACCTTC
>TRBJ1-5|.|TRBV13|.
CASSYGRINQPQHF
TGTGCCAGCAGCTATGGACGGATCAATCAGCCCCAGCATTTT
>TRBJ2-7|.|TRBV4-1|TRBD1
CASSQEVGNTGVDEQYF
TGCGCCAGCAGCCAAGAGGTCGGGAACACAGGGGTGGACGAGCAGTACTTC
>TRBJ2-5|.|TRBV3-1/TRBV3-2|TRBD2
CASSQDPSGGQETQYF
TGTGCCAGCAGCCAAGATCCTAGCGGGGGCCAAGAGACCCAGTACTTC
>TRBJ2-3|.|TRBV24-1|.
CATSQRTDTQYF
TGTGCCACCAGTCAAAGGACAGATACGCAGTATTTT
>TRBJ1-5|.|TRBV2|.
CASSERQGNQPQHF
TGTGCCAGCAGTGAACGGCAGGGGAATCAGCCCCAGCATTTT
>TRBJ1-5|once|TRBV7-4|.
CASSFALGQGNRQPQHF
TGTGCCAGCAGCTTTGCCCTTGGGCAGGGAAATCGGCAGCCCCAGCATTTT
>TRBJ1-5|.|TRBV6-1|TRBD1
CASSEDATGWAQPQHF
TGTGCCAGCAGTGAAGATGCGACAGGGTGGGCTCAGCCCCAGCATTTT
>TRBJ1-1|.|TRBV6-6|.
CASSYPPKRGTEAFF
TGTGCCAGCAGTTACCCCCCGAAACGGGGCACTGAAGCTTTCTTT
>TRBJ1-3|.|TRBV7-8|.
CASSTSSGGNTIYF
TGTGCCAGCAGCACTTCGTCTGGTGGAAACACCATATATTTT
>TRBJ1-1|.|TRBV10-2|.
CASRRGGNTEAFF
TGCGCCAGCAGAAGGGGAGGGAACACTGAAGCTTTCTTT
>TRBJ1-1|few|TRBV5-8|.
CASSLDRVNTEAFF
TGTGCCAGCAGCTTGGACAGGGTGAACACTGAAGCTTTCTTT
>TRBJ1-2|.|TRBV30|.
CAWQAPWGNGYTF
TGTGCCTGGCAGGCCCCATGGGGGAACGGCTACACCTTC
>TRBJ1-3|.|TRBV7-6|.
CASSFLSGSGNTIYF
TGTGCCAGCAGCTTCCTGTCAGGGTCTGGAAACACCATATATTTT
>TRBJ2-3|.|TRBV7-9|TRBD2
CASSLIAGGPPDTQYF
TGTGCCAGCAGCTTAATTGCGGGGGGGCCCCCAGATACGCAGTATTTT